This T cell receptor (beta chain) was recovered during a study of beta chain features in type 1 diabetes (dated by TCRdb to the late 2010s). Background for the entire study: No differences in mean age, gender distribution, total cell number or subset yield were found between patients and healthy donors. A total of approximately 100 million sorted cells were examined across all samples, and the number of cells per subset was strongly correlated with RNA yield. The study compared the TCRB repertoires of sorted circulating CD4+ T cell subsets in recently diagnosed type 1 diabetes patients with those in matched healthy donors. Whereas all 30 or so donors provided naive and central memory subsets, regulatory and stem cell-like memory subsets were isolated from just 8 patients and roughly 8 healthy donors. What the authors observed across the whole study: Naive, central memory and regulatory TCRB repertoires appeared to be more alike among patients than among healthy donors. PCR might favor shorter templates, but patient and control samples were amplified and corrected together, so any skew would affect both groups equally. Fewer insertions and more nucleotide deletions at VDJ recombination sites were observed in patients with type 1 diabetes, implying thymic rearrangement abnormalities. Because cDNA rather than genomic DNA was sequenced, highly expressing activated cells could have been over-represented, although no difference in activation and CD3 levels was found between groups. Because small numbers of individuals were included in the HLA sub-analyses, any influence of HLA type on TCRB rearrangement was left unresolved. Type 1 diabetes patients showed a moderate but significant shortening of TCRB CDR3 length in all four CD4+ subsets.

The High Capacity cDNA Reverse Transcription Kit was used to reverse transcribe all of the isolated RNA, meaning that expressed TCRB transcripts were what got sequenced. Naive, central memory and regulatory T cell samples underwent deep immunoSEQ sequencing, averaging about 3.5 million total reads per sample. Sorted cells were lysed in RLT buffer and RNA was extracted with DNase-treated RNeasy Micro or Mini kits, depending on cell number. Each cell subset was processed on its own to prevent cross-contamination, while patient and healthy donor samples were processed together. The immunoSEQ multiplex PCR was used to amplify TCRB sequences from cDNA, yielding 87-bp fragments that span the CDR3 region. Sequencing of the amplicons was performed on the Illumina HiSeq platform. The study's own analysis went as follows. PCR bias was corrected computationally using synthetic template baselines, and reads within Hamming distance 2 were collapsed, with unmergeable singletons discarded. Reads were aligned to IMGT to assign V, D and J genes, CDR3 length, and insertions or deletions at six rearrangement sites. Within each subset, clonotype counts were normalized to sorted cell number, and only after that were true diversity and Gini coefficients computed with the tcR R package. The overlap coefficient, calculated on TCRB nucleotide sequences, was used to measure repertoire sharing. This immuneACCESS table, as held by TCRdb, lists in-frame sequences with V and J called but not all clones. Of the missing ones, under half trace to an unresolved V gene in checked studies; the others have no known cause. The V and J calls and clone size come from that table; D and trimming were worked out from the DNA. The sample includes roughly 150,000 clones, with approximately 9.9% observed a single time. 2.3% of the sample lies in the top ten.

About this clone itself: No cognate antigen has been identified for it. No base quality values were provided; no much bigger clone lies one nucleotide off.

From each donor, a single peripheral blood sample of 100 to 150 mL on average was drawn into heparinised tubes. Using a panel that included CD45RO, CCR7, CD25, CD127, CD95 and CD27, naive, central memory, regulatory and stem cell-like memory CD4+ T cells were sorted on a BD FACSAria II. Every sorted population had a purity above 95%. PBMCs were isolated immediately by Lymphoprep density gradient centrifugation and stained directly without culture. So that batch effects would be minimized, each experiment stained and sorted samples in pairs, pairing one healthy donor with one patient. From the germline V gene, CDR1 is SGHTA and CDR2 is FQGNSA. The V end loses 5 bases and the J end loses 3 bases, and a stretch of 11 bases separates them. Counted from cysteine to phenylalanine, this CDR3 has 14 amino acids. Only CDR3 DNA remains: 42 bases, in frame from the first base.

Material for sequencing was central memory CD4+ T cells from blood. The TCR originated in a woman under 30 in good health. The V and J genes are TRBV7-2 and TRBJ2-1; a tentative D match to TRBD2 spans 6 bases. DNA sequence: TGTGCCAGCAGCCAGTTGGGGGGCTACAATGAGCAGTTCTTC. Its protein is CASSQLGGYNEQFF.